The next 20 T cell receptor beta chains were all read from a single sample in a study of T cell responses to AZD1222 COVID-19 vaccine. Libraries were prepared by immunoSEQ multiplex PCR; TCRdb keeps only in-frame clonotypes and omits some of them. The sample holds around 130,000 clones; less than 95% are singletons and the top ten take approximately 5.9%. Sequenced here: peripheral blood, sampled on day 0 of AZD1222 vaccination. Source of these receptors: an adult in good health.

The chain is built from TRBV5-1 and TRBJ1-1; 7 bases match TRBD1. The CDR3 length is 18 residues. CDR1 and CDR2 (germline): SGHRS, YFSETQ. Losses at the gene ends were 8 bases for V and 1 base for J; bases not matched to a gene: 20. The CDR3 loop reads CASDTPGQRGTENTEAFF. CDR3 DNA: TGCGCCAGTGATACCCCGGGACAGAGGGGGACAGAGAACACTGAAGCTTTCTTT. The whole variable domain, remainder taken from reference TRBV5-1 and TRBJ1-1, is KAGVTQTPRYLIKTRGQQVTLSCSPISGHRSVSWYQQTPGQGLQFLFEYFSETQRNKGNFPGRFSGRQFSNSRSEMNVSTLELGDSALYLCASDTPGQRGTENTEAFFGQGTRLTVV.

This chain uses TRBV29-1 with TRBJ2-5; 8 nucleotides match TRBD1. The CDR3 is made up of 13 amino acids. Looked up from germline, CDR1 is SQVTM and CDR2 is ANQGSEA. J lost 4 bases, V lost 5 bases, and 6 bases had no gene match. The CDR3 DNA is TGCAGCGTTTGGGGTACAGGGGGAGAGACCCAGTACTTC. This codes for CSVWGTGGETQYF.

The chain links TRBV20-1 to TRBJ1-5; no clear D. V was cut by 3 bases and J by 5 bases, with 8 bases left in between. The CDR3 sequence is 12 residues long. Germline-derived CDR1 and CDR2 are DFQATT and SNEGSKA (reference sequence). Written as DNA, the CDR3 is TGCAGTGCTAGTCGTAAAGATCAGCCCCAGCATTTT. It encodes CSASRKDQPQHF.

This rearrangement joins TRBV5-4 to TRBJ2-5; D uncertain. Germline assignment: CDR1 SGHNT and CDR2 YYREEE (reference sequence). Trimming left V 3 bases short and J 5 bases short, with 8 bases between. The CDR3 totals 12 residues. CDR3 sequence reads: CASSYPKETQYF. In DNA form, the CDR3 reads TGTGCCAGCAGCTACCCAAAGGAGACCCAGTACTTC.

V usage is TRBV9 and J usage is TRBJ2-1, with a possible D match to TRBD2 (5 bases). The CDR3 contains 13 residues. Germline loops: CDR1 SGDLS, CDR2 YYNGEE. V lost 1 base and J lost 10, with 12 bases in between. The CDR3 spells CASSVSGEYEQFF. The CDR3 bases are TGTGCCAGCAGCGTATCCGGGGAGTACGAGCAGTTCTTC.

The CDR3 sequence is CASRLQGGGKLFF. DNA of the CDR3: TGTGCCAGCAGACTACAGGGAGGAGGAAAACTGTTTTTT. J is TRBJ1-4 and V is TRBV6-6; a weak D match, TRBD1 (6 bases). Germline V gene lookup returns CDR1 MNHNY and CDR2 SVGAGI (reference sequence). V lost 6 bases to trimming and J lost 10 bases, with 15 bases between them. The CDR3 is 13 amino acids.

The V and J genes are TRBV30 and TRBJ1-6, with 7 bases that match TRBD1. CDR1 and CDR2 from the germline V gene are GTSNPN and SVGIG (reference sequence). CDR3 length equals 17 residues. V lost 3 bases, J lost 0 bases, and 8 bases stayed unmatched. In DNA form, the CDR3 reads TGTGCCTGGAGGGGACAGCTCGTAAGCTCCTATAATTCACCCCTCCACTTT. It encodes CAWRGQLVSSYNSPLHF.

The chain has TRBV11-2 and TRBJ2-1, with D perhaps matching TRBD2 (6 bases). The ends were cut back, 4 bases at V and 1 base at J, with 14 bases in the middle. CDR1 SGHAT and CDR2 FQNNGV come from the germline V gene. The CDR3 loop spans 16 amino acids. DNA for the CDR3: TGTGCCAGCAGCTGGGGACTTCTCGATTCCTACAATGAGCAGTTCTTC. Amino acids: CASSWGLLDSYNEQFF.

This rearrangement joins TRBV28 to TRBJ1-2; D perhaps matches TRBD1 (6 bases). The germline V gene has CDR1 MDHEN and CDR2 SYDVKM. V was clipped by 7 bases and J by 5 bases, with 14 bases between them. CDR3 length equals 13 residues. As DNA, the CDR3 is TGTGCCAGCACCACAGGGAAAGGGTATGGCTACACCTTC. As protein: CASTTGKGYGYTF.

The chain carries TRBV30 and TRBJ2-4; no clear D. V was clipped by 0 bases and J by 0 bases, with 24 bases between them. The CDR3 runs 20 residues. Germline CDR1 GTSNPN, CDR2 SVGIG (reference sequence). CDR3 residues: CAWSVSRMFGQNLAKNIQYF. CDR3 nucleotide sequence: TGTGCCTGGAGTGTATCCCGTATGTTTGGGCAGAACTTAGCCAAAAACATTCAGTACTTC.

The CDR3: CASSGQDNEKLFF. In nucleotides, the CDR3 is TGTGCCAGTAGTGGGCAGGATAATGAAAAACTGTTTTTT. The chain uses TRBV19 and TRBJ1-4; no reliable D call. Trimming stripped 5 bases from V and 4 bases from J, with 8 bases between. There are 13 residues in the CDR3. Germline assignment: CDR1 LNHDA and CDR2 SQIVND (reference sequence).

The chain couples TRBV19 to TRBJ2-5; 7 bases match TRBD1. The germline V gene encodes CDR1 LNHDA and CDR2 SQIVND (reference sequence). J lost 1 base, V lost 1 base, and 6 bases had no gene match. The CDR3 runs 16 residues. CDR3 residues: CASSIGQGFLQETQYF. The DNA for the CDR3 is TGTGCCAGTAGTATAGGACAGGGATTCCTCCAAGAGACCCAGTACTTC.

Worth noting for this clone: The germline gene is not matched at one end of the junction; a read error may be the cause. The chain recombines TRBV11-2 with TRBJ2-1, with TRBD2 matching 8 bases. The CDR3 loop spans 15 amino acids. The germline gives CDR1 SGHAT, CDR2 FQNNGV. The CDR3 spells CASSLAPGTRNVQFF. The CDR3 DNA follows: TGTGCCAGCAGCTTAGCTCCCGGGACTAGGAATGTGCAGTTCTTC.

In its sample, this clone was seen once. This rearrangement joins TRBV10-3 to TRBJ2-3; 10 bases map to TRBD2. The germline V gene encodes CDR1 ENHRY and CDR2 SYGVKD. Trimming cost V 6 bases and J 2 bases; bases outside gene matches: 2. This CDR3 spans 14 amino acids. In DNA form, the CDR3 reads TGTGCCATCAGAGGACTAGCGGACACAGATACGCAGTATTTT. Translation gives CAIRGLADTDTQYF.

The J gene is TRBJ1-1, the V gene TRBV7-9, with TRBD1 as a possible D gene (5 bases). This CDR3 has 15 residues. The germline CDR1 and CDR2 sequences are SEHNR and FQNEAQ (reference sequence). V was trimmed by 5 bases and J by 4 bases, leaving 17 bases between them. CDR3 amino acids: CASSTWTGRTTEAFF. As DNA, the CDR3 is TGTGCCAGCAGCACCTGGACGGGACGGACCACTGAAGCTTTCTTT.

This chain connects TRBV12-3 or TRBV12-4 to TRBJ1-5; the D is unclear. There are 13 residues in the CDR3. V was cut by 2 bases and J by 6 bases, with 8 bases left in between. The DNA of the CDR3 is TGTGCCAGCAGTTTACACGGCCGTCAGCCCCAGCATTTT. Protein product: CASSLHGRQPQHF.

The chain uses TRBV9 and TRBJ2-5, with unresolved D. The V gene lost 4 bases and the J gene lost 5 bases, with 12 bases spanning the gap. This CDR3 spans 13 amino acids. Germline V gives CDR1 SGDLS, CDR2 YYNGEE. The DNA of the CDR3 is TGTGCCAGCAGCCCAACTAACGGGGAGACCCAGTACTTC. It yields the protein CASSPTNGETQYF.

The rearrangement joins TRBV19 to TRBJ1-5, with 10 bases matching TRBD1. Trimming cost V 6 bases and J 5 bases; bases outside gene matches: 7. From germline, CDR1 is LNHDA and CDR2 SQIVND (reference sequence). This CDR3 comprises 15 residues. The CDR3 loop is CASRWGQGYHQPQHF. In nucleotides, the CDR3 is TGTGCCAGTAGATGGGGACAGGGGTATCATCAGCCCCAGCATTTT.

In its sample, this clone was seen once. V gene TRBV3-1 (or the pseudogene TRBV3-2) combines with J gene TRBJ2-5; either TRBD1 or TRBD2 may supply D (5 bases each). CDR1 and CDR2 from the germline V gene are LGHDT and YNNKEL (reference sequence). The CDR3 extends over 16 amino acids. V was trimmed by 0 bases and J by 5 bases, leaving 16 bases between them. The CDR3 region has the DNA TGTGCCAGCAGCCAAGATCTAAGAGGGGCCTCGGAGACCCAGTACTTC. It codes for CASSQDLRGASETQYF.

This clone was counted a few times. CDR3: CASESSNTGELFF. The CDR3 DNA sequence: TGTGCCAGTGAGAGTAGTAACACCGGGGAGCTGTTTTTT. The chain has TRBV9 and TRBJ2-2; D is undetermined. The ends were cut back, 8 bases at V and 2 bases at J, with 10 bases in the middle. The CDR3 spans 13 residues. Germline CDR1 SGDLS, CDR2 YYNGEE.